This entry features one T cell receptor beta chain sequence. Authors' processing steps: The assay estimated nucleated cells by amplifying reference gene primers. Profiling relied on immunoSEQ multiplex PCR, and the TCRdb table lists in-frame clones only, not all of them. The V and J calls and clone size are taken from that table; D and trimming were inferred from the DNA. The sample carries about 120,000 clones, 75% to 90% recorded once. Germline-derived CDR1 and CDR2 are MGHRA and YSYEKL. Losses at the gene ends were 4 bases for V and 3 bases for J; bases not matched to a gene: 4. The CDR3 is made up of 15 amino acids. This sample was taken from a study of blood T cell repertoires in COVID-19. About the research overall: Italy, Spain and the United States were the sources of the convalescent and acute COVID-19 samples. T cells, B-cell-depleted T cells, or PBMCs provided the cDNA or gDNA that served as material.

Specimen: peripheral blood. The chain couples TRBV4-1 to TRBJ1-4; 8 positions match TRBD1. The receptor's source is a human donor in a cohort sampled during active COVID-19. The CDR3 sequence: CASSPRTGSNEKLFF. The CDR3 region has the DNA TGCGCCAGCAGCCCCCGGACAGGGTCTAATGAAAAACTGTTTTTT.